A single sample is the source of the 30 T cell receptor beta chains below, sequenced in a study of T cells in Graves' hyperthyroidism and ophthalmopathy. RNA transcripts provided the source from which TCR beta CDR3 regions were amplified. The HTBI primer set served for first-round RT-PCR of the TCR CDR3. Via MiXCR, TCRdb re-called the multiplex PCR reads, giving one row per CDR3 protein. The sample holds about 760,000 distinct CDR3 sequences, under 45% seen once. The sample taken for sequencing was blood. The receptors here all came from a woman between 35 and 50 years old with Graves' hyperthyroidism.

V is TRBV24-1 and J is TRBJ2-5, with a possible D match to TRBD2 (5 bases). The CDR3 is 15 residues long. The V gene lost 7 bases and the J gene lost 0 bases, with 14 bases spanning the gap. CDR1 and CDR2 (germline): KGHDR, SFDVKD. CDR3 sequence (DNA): TGTGCCACCAGCCGGACTGTACTGTACCAAGAGACCCAGTACTTC. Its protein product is CATSRTVLYQETQYF.

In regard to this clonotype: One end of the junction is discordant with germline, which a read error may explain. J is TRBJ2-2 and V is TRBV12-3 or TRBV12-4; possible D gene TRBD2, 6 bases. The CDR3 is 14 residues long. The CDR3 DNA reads TGTGCCAGCAGTTTAGTCGGCGGGACCGGGGATCTGTTTTTT. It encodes CASSLVGGTGDLFF.

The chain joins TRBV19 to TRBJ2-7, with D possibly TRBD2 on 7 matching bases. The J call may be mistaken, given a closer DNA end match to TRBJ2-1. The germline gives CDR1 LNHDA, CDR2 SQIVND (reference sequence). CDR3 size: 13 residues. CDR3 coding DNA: TGTGCCAGTAGCACACCGGGGGGCAGTGAGCAGTTCTTC. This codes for CASSTPGGSEQFF.

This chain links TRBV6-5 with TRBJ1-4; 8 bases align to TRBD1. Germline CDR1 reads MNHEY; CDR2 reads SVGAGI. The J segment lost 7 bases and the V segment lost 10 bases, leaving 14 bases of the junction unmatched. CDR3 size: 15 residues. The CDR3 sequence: CATHIRDRYSEKLFF. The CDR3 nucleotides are TGTGCCACTCACATTCGGGACAGGTACAGTGAAAAACTGTTTTTT.

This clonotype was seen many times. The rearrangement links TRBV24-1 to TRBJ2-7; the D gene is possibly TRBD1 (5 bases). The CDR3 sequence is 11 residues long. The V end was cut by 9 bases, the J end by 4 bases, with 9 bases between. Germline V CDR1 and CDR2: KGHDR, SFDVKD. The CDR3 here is CATSTEYEQYF. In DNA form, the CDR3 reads TGTGCCACCTCGACAGAATACGAGCAGTACTTC.

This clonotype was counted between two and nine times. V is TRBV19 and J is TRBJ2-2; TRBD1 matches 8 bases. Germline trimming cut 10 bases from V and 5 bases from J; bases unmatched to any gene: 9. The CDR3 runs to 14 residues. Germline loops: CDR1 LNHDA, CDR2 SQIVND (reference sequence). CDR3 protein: CATRQTGVTGELFF. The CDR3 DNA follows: TGTGCCACCAGACAGACAGGGGTAACCGGGGAGCTGTTTTTT.

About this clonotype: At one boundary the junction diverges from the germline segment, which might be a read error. The CDR3, as DNA: TGTGCCAGCAGTTACCAGGGACAGGGGGCCTACGGGCTGTTTTTT. It codes for CASSYQGQGAYGLFF. The J gene is TRBJ2-2, the V gene TRBV10-3; 12 bases map to TRBD1. CDR3 length: 15 amino acids. Germline V gene data show CDR1 as ENHRY and CDR2 as SYGVKD.

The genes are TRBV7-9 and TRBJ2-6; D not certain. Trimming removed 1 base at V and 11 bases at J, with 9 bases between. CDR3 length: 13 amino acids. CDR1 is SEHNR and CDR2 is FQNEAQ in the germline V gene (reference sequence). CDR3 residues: CASSLGRTYVLTF. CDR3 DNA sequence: TGTGCCAGCAGCTTAGGCCGGACCTACGTCCTGACTTTC.

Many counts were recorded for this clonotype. CDR3 region: CSASSGGTGANVLTF. CDR3 nucleotides: TGCAGTGCTAGTTCAGGCGGGACCGGGGCCAACGTCCTGACTTTC. The chain joins TRBV20-1 to TRBJ2-6; weak D call: TRBD2 (6 bases). CDR1 is DFQATT, CDR2 SNEGSKA, per germline (reference sequence). Trimming stripped 3 bases from V and 4 bases from J, with 13 bases between. This CDR3 spans 15 amino acids.

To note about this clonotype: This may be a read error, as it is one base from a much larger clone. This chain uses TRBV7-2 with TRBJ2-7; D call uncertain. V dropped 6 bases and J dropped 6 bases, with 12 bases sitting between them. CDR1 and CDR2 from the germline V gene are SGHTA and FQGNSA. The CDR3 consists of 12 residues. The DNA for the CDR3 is TGTGCCAGCAGATCGGTGAGAGGCGAGCAGTACTTC. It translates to CASRSVRGEQYF. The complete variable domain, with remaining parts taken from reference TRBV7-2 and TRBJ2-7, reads GAGVSQSPSNKVTEKGKDVELRCDPISGHTALYWYRQSLGQGLEFLIYFQGNSAPDKSGLPSDRFSAERTGGSVSTLTIQRTQQEDSAVYLCASRSVRGEQYFGPGTRLTVT.

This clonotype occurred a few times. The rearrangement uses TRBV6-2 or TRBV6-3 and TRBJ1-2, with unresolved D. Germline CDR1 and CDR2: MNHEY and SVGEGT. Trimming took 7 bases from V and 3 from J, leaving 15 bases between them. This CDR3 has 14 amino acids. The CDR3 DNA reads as TGTGCCAGCAACAAAGGAGAAGGCTACTATGGCTACACCTTC. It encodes CASNKGEGYYGYTF.

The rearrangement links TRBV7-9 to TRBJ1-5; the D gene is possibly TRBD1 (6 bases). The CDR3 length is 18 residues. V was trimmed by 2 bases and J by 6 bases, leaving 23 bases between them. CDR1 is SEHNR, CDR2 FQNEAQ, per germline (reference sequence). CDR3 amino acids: CASSLTPGTLIAGQPQHF. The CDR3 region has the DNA TGTGCCAGCAGCTTAACCCCCGGGACACTCATAGCGGGTCAGCCCCAGCATTTT.

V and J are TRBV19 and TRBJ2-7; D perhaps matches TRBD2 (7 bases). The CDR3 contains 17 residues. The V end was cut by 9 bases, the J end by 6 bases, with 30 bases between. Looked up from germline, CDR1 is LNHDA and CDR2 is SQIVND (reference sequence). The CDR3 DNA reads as TGTGCCAGCAGTTTATCAGCCCCGATTCTAGGGGGGGTCGAGCAGTACTTC. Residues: CASSLSAPILGGVEQYF.

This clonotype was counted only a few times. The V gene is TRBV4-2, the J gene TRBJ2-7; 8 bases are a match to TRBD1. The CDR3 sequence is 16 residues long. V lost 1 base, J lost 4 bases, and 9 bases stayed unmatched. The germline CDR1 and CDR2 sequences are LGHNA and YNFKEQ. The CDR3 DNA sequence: TGTGCCAGCAGCCAAGGACAGGGGTTAACGGCTTACGAGCAGTACTTC. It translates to CASSQGQGLTAYEQYF.

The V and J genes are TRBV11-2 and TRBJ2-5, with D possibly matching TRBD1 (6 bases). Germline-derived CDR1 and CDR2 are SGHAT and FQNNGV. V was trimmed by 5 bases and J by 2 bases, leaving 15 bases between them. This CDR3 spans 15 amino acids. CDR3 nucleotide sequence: TGTGCCAGCAGCCCCACCAGGGGTAGTCAAGAGACCCAGTACTTC. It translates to CASSPTRGSQETQYF.

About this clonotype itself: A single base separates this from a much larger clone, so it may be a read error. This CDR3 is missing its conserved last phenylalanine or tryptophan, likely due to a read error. The CDR3: CASSPGEGNYGYTL. The CDR3, as DNA: TGTGCCAGCAGCCCGGGTGAAGGGAACTATGGCTACACCCTC. J is TRBJ1-2 and V is TRBV7-9, with D hard to call. Germline V gene data show CDR1 as SEHNR and CDR2 as FQNEAQ (reference sequence). This CDR3 is built from 14 residues. V lost 5 bases and J 2 bases, leaving 12 bases between the germline ends.

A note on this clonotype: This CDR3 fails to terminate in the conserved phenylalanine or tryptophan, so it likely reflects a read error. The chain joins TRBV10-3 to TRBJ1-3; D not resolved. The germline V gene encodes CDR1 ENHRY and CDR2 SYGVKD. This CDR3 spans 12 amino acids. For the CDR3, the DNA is TGTGCCAGCTTTAATTCTGGAAGCACCATATATCTT. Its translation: CASFNSGSTIYL.

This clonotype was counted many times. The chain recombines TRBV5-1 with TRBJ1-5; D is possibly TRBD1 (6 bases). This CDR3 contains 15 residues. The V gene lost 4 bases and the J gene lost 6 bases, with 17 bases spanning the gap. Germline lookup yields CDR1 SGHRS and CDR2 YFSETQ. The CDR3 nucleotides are TGCGCCAGCAGCCCGGAGGGGGGGATGGCTCAGCCCCAGCATTTT. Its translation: CASSPEGGMAQPQHF. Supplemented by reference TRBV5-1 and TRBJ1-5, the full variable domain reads KAGVTQTPRYLIKTRGQQVTLSCSPISGHRSVSWYQQTPGQGLQFLFEYFSETQRNKGNFPGRFSGRQFSNSRSEMNVSTLELGDSALYLCASSPEGGMAQPQHFGDGTRLSIL.

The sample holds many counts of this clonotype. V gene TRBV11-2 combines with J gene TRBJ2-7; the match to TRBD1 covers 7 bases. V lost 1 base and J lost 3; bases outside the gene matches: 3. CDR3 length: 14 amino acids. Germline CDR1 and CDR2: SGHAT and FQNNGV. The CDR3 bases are TGTGCCAGCAGCTTAGCGGACAGGAGCTACGAGCAGTACTTC. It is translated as CASSLADRSYEQYF. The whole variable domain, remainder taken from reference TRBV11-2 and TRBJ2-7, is EAGVAQSPRYKIIEKRQSVAFWCNPISGHATLYWYQQILGQGPKLLIQFQNNGVVDDSQLPKDRFSAERLKGVDSTLKIQPAKLEDSAVYLCASSLADRSYEQYFGPGTRLTVT.

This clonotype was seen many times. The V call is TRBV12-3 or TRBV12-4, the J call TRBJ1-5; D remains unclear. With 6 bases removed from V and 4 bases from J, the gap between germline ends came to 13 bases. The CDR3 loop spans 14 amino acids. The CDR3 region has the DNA TGTGCCAGCAGCATACCCCCCGGAAATCAGCCCCAGCATTTT. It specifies CASSIPPGNQPQHF.

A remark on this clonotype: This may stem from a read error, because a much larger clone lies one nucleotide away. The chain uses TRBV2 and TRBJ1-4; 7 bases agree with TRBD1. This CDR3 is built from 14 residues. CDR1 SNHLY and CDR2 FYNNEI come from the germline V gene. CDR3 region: CASSEAQQGENLFF. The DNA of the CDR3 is TGTGCCAGCAGTGAAGCGCAGCAGGGGGAAAACCTGTTTTTT. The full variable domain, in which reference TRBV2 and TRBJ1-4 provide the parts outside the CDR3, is EPEVTQTPSHQVTQMGQEVILRCVPISNHLYFYWYRQILGQKVEFLVSFYNNEISEKSEIFDDQFSVERPDGSNFTLKIRSTKLEDSAMYFCASSEAQQGENLFFGSGTQLSVL.

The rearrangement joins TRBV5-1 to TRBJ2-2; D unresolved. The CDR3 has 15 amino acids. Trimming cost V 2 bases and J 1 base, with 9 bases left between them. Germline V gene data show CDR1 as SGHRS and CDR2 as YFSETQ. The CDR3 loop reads CASSLGSVNTGELFF. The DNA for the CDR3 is TGCGCCAGCAGCTTAGGTTCCGTGAACACCGGGGAGCTGTTTTTT.

The CDR3 is CSARSSGGEKETQYF. The CDR3 region has the DNA TGCAGTGCTAGATCGAGCGGGGGGGAAAAAGAGACCCAGTACTTC. This chain connects TRBV20-1 to TRBJ2-5, with 10 positions matching TRBD2. The V gene end was trimmed by 2 bases and the J gene end by 3 bases; junction bases not matched to a gene: 6. The CDR3 extends over 15 amino acids. Looked up from germline, CDR1 is DFQATT and CDR2 is SNEGSKA (reference sequence).

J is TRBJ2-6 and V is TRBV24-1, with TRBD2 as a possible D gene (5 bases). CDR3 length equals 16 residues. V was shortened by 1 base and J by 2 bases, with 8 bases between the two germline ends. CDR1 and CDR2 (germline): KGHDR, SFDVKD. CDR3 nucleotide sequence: TGTGCCACCAGTGATTTCCGGGGAACTGGGGCCAACGTCCTGACTTTC. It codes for CATSDFRGTGANVLTF.

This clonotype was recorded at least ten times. CDR3 in amino acids: CASSLGRQSYEQYF. The CDR3 nucleotides are TGTGCCAGCAGCTTGGGCCGCCAGTCCTACGAGCAGTACTTC. The chain couples TRBV7-8 to TRBJ2-7; D is unclear. V lost 3 bases and J lost 1, with 10 bases in between. Germline assignment: CDR1 SGHVS and CDR2 FQNEAQ. The CDR3 totals 14 residues.

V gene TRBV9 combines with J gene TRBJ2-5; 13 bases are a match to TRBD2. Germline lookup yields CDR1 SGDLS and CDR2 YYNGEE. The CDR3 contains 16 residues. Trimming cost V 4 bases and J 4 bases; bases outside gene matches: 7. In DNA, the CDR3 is TGTGCCAGCAGCCCTCGGACTAGCGGGAGCGGAGAGACCCAGTACTTC. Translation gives CASSPRTSGSGETQYF.

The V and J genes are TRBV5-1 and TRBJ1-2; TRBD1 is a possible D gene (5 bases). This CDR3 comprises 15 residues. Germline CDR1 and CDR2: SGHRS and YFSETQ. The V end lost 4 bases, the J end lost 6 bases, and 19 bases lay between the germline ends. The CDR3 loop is CASSPGPGLKNGYTF. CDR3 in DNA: TGCGCCAGCAGCCCAGGCCCGGGGCTTAAGAATGGCTACACCTTC.

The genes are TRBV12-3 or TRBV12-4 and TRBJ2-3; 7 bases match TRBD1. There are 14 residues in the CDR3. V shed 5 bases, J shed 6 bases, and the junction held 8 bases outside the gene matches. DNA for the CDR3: TGTGCCAGCAGTCCCCTAGTAGGGGGCGATACGCAGTATTTT. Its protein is CASSPLVGGDTQYF.

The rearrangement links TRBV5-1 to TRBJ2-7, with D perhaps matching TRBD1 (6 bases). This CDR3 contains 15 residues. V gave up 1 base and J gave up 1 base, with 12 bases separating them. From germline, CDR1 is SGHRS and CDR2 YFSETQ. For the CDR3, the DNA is TGCGCCAGCAGCTTGAACCTGGACAGTTCCTACGAGCAGTACTTC. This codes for CASSLNLDSSYEQYF. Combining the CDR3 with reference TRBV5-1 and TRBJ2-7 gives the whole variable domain KAGVTQTPRYLIKTRGQQVTLSCSPISGHRSVSWYQQTPGQGLQFLFEYFSETQRNKGNFPGRFSGRQFSNSRSEMNVSTLELGDSALYLCASSLNLDSSYEQYFGPGTRLTVT.

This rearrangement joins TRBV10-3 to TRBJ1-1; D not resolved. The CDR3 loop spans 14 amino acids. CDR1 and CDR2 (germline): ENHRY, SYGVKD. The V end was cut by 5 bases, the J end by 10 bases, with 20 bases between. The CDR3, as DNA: TGTGCCATCAGTTACGGAAAGGACGGAAGTGGAGCTTTCTTT. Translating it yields CAISYGKDGSGAFF.